This T cell receptor beta chain derives from a study of type 1 and type 2 diabetes patients. In the study overall: From PBMCs, CD4+ and CD8+ T cells were isolated by magnetic microbeads. Points from the study as a whole: With limited T2D and control samples, some T1D-only expanded clones may not be T1D-specific.

For this clonotype: Its specificity is not known.

PCR was run on genomic DNA. Amplification of the beta chain CDR3 used 30 forward and 13 reverse multiplex primers. TCRdb re-called the multiplex PCR reads with MiXCR, one entry per CDR3 protein. The data contain around 300,000 distinct CDR3 sequences, 40% to 50% of them singletons. Per germline, CDR1 LNHDA and CDR2 SQIVND (reference sequence). Trimming removed 10 bases from V and 4 bases from J, with 16 bases in between. The CDR3 has 13 residues. This TCR was recovered from a man younger than 35 with type 2 diabetes. The sequenced material came from peripheral blood mononuclear cells (PBMCs). This chain connects TRBV19 to TRBJ2-5; D call uncertain. CDR3 in amino acids: CATSQDVGETQYF. The CDR3 coding sequence is TGTGCCACCTCCCAGGACGTGGGAGAGACCCAGTACTTC.